This entry lists 19 T cell receptor beta chains sequenced from one sample in a study of high-grade serous ovarian cancer treatment subgroups. Measured with immunoSEQ multiplex PCR; TCRdb has only the in-frame clones, and not every one. The sample has some 10,000 clones; approximately 79% are singletons. Tumor tissue was taken before any definitive surgery or chemotherapy was given. The sample taken for sequencing was tumor tissue. The receptors were gathered from a human donor with high-grade serous ovarian cancer.

This chain connects TRBV20-1 to TRBJ2-5; D is perhaps TRBD1 (6 bases). TRBJ2-7 matches the DNA end more closely, so the J call is doubtful. CDR1 is DFQATT and CDR2 is SNEGSKA in the germline V gene (reference sequence). The length of the CDR3 is 11 residues. This CDR3 is CSAVQGNEQYF. The CDR3 DNA reads as TGCAGTGCGGTGCAGGGGAACGAGCAGTACTTC.

This clone was seen a handful of times. The chain couples TRBV13 to TRBJ2-1; 14 nucleotides agree with TRBD2. The CDR3 is 19 residues long. J gave up 5 bases and V 4 bases, and 13 bases lay outside the gene matches. CDR1 is PRHDT, CDR2 FYEKMQ, per germline (reference sequence). CDR3: CASSSAGTSGSRDNNEQFF. The DNA of the CDR3 is TGTGCCAGCAGCTCAGCCGGGACTAGCGGGAGTCGGGATAACAATGAGCAGTTCTTC.

This clone was found once. V and J are TRBV28 and TRBJ2-7, with D perhaps matching TRBD1 (5 bases). The CDR3 runs 15 residues. Germline CDR1 reads MDHEN; CDR2 reads SYDVKM. Trimming took off 7 bases at V and 0 bases at J, with 16 bases between the two ends. The DNA of the CDR3 is TGTGCCAGCACTTCAGGGTCCACCACCTCCTACGAGCAGTACTTC. This encodes CASTSGSTTSYEQYF.

The chain carries TRBV11-2 and TRBJ2-5; D could derive from TRBD1 or TRBD2 (6 bases each). Trimming cost V 3 bases and J 2 bases, with 10 bases left between them. CDR1 and CDR2 (germline): SGHAT, FQNNGV. The CDR3 is 14 residues long. In nucleotides, the CDR3 is TGTGCCAGCAGCTTGTGGAGGGGGCAAGAGACCCAGTACTTC. Its translation: CASSLWRGQETQYF.

The chain uses TRBV5-1 and TRBJ2-7, with D possibly being TRBD1 (6 bases). The CDR3 covers 13 residues. V was shortened by 4 bases and J by 3 bases, with 11 bases between the two germline ends. Per the germline V gene, CDR1 is SGHRS and CDR2 is YFSETQ. For the CDR3, the DNA is TGCGCCAGCAGCCCGGACAGCCTCTACGAGCAGTACTTC. Amino acids: CASSPDSLYEQYF.

This rearrangement joins TRBV11-2 to TRBJ2-3; 7 positions match TRBD2. The ends lost 1 base at V and 2 bases at J; junction bases unmatched: 6. CDR1 and CDR2 (germline): SGHAT, FQNNGV. The CDR3 loop spans 16 amino acids. The CDR3 DNA is TGTGCCAGCAGCTTAGGCTCGGGAGGACCCACAGATACGCAGTATTTT. It specifies CASSLGSGGPTDTQYF.

The chain links TRBV6-5 to TRBJ1-3, with TRBD1 matching 10 bases. The germline V gene encodes CDR1 MNHEY and CDR2 SVGAGI. CDR3 length: 15 amino acids. Unmatched junction bases numbered 8, after V lost 8 bases and J lost 4 bases. In DNA form, the CDR3 reads TGTGCCAGCGGTCGACAGGGGGCGGTCGGAAACACCATATATTTT. It is translated as CASGRQGAVGNTIYF.

J is TRBJ2-7 and V is TRBV28; D could derive from TRBD1 or TRBD2 (5 bases each). The CDR3 sequence is 13 residues long. V shed 7 bases and J shed 0 bases, with 10 bases lying between them. The germline CDR1 and CDR2 sequences are MDHEN and SYDVKM. Written as DNA, the CDR3 is TGTGCCAGCACGTGGGGGAGCTCCTACGAGCAGTACTTC. It yields the protein CASTWGSSYEQYF. The entire variable domain, with the rest obtained from reference TRBV28 and TRBJ2-7, is as follows: DVKVTQSSRYLVKRTGEKVFLECVQDMDHENMFWYRQDPGLGLRLIYFSYDVKMKEKGDIPEGYSVSREKKERFSLILESASTNQTSMYLCASTWGSSYEQYFGPGTRLTVT.

This clone has only a few counts. The genes are TRBV19 and TRBJ1-1; D gene unclear. This CDR3 comprises 13 residues. Germline CDR1 LNHDA, CDR2 SQIVND (reference sequence). Trimming left V 3 bases short and J 3 bases short, with 8 bases between. CDR3 region: CASSIYGYTEAFF. In DNA, the CDR3 is TGTGCCAGTAGTATTTATGGTTACACTGAAGCTTTCTTT.

The CDR3 here is CASSLGRAYNEQFF. The CDR3, as DNA: TGTGCCAGCAGCTTAGGTCGCGCGTACAATGAGCAGTTCTTC. The chain is built from TRBV7-3 and TRBJ2-1; D unclear. V was cut by 2 bases and J by 4 bases, with 9 bases left in between. The CDR3 spans 14 residues. Germline V CDR1 and CDR2: SGHTA, FQGTGA.

The chain recombines TRBV11-1 with TRBJ2-5; D not resolved. V lost 1 base and J 2 bases, leaving 5 bases between the germline ends. This CDR3 has 13 amino acids. Germline values: CDR1 SGHAT, CDR2 FQDESV (reference sequence). DNA for the CDR3: TGTGCCAGCAGCTTAGATTATCAAGAGACCCAGTACTTC. Amino acid sequence: CASSLDYQETQYF. The full variable domain, rest sourced from reference TRBV11-1 and TRBJ2-5, is EAEVAQSPRYKITEKSQAVAFWCDPISGHATLYWYRQILGQGPELLVQFQDESVVDDSQLPKDRFSAERLKGVDSTLKIQPAELGDSAMYLCASSLDYQETQYFGPGTRLLVL.

The chain has TRBV7-9 and TRBJ1-1; D is possibly TRBD1 (5 bases). CDR1 is SEHNR, CDR2 FQNEAQ, per germline (reference sequence). CDR3 length: 15 amino acids. V was trimmed by 3 bases and J by 2 bases, leaving 13 bases between them. The CDR3: CASSLLDRVNTEAFF. In DNA form, the CDR3 reads TGTGCCAGCAGCTTGCTCGACAGAGTTAACACTGAAGCTTTCTTT.

The chain links TRBV2 to TRBJ1-4; D possibly corresponds to TRBD1 (5 bases). Trimming took 5 bases from V and 5 from J, leaving 12 bases between them. The CDR3 totals 14 residues. From germline, CDR1 is SNHLY and CDR2 FYNNEI. DNA for the CDR3: TGTGCCAGCAGTCGGGAGGGGCCGAATGAAAAACTGTTTTTT. Translating gives CASSREGPNEKLFF.

This clone was observed once. The chain employs TRBV9 and TRBJ2-5; 12 positions match TRBD2. Germline V lookup: CDR1 SGDLS, CDR2 YYNGEE. V was clipped by 0 bases and J by 4 bases; unmatched bases: 7. This CDR3 has 17 amino acids. CDR3 nucleotides: TGTGCCAGCAGCGTAGTAGGTTTGGGACTAGCGGGAGAGACCCAGTACTTC. It yields the protein CASSVVGLGLAGETQYF.

The chain employs TRBV7-6 and TRBJ2-1, with D possibly being TRBD1 or TRBD2 (6 bases each). CDR1 and CDR2 from the germline V gene are SGHVS and FNYEAQ. Trimming shortened V by 2 bases and J by 0 bases, and 20 bases separated the two germline ends. The CDR3 spans 19 residues. The CDR3 here is CASSLSKGGGPFSYNEQFF. The CDR3 bases are TGTGCCAGCAGCTTAAGCAAAGGAGGGGGGCCGTTCTCCTACAATGAGCAGTTCTTC.

The chain uses TRBV7-2 and TRBJ2-5; TRBD2 agrees at 11 bases. CDR3 length: 13 amino acids. The germline V gene encodes CDR1 SGHTA and CDR2 FQGNSA. The V segment lost 5 bases and the J segment 11 bases; nucleotides outside the gene matches: 7. CDR3 DNA: TGTGCCAGCAGCCAAACTAGCGGGAGAGAGCAGTACTTC. It translates to CASSQTSGREQYF.

The J gene is TRBJ1-5, the V gene TRBV27, with D maybe TRBD1 (5 bases). The CDR3 has 14 amino acids. V was trimmed by 10 bases and J by 2 bases, leaving 15 bases between them. Germline CDR1 MNHEY, CDR2 SMNVEV (reference sequence). Here the CDR3 DNA reads TGTGCCACCGCAGGGTCGGGTGGCAATCAGCCCCAGCATTTT. It translates to CATAGSGGNQPQHF.

The chain joins TRBV6-5 to TRBJ1-1; D remains unclear. The germline V and J ends were trimmed by 4 bases and 1 base, with 7 bases remaining between them. This CDR3 is built from 13 residues. The germline V gene has CDR1 MNHEY and CDR2 SVGAGI. The CDR3 DNA follows: TGTGCCAGCAGTTTGGACCAGAACACTGAAGCTTTCTTT. Residues: CASSLDQNTEAFF.

The chain has TRBV9 and TRBJ2-3; no clear D gene. Germline V gene sequence: CDR1 SGDLS, CDR2 YYNGEE. This CDR3 is built from 12 residues. Deletions cut 4 bases from V and 5 bases from J, with 8 bases between. CDR3 sequence: CASSTRLDTQYF. DNA of the CDR3: TGTGCCAGCAGCACACGACTAGATACGCAGTATTTT.